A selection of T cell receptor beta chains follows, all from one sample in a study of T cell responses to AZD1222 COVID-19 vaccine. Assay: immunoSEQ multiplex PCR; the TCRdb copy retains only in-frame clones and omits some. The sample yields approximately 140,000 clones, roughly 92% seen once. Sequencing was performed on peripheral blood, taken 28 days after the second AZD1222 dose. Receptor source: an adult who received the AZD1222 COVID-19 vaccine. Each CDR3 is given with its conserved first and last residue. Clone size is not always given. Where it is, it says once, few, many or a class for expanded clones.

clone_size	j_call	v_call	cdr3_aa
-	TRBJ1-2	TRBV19	CASDDLNYGYTF
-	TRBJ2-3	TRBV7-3	CASSLVRTDTQYF
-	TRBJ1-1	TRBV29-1	CSVSRGQGNTEAFF
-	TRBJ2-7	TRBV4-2	CASSQDLHEQYF
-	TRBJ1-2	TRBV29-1	CSAPGQGNYGYTF
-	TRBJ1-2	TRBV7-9	CASSRSSYGYTF
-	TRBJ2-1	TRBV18	CASSPPKLAGYNEQFF
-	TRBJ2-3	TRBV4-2	CASSQGLAGGPDTQYF
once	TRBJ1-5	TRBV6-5	CASSRKTLGDEPQHF
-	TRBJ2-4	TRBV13	CASSASGRKIIQYF
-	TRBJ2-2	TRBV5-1	CASSSSGTTGELFF
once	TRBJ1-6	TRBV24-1	CATSDSAVDWGANSPLHF
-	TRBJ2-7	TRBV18	CASSPGQGAIYEQYF
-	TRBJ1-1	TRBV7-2	CASSIRGSTEAFF
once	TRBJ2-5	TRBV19	CASSLQGYETQYF
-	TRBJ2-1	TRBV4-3	CASSHFSSSGRGNEQFF
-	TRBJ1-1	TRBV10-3	CAISERGAYTEAFF
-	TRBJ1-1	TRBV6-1	CASSERGGVNTEAFF
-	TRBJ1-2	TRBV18	CASSPDAAAFDGYTF
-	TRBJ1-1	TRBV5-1	CASSFRNGENTEAFF
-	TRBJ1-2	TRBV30	CAWKQGYGYTF
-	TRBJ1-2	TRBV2	CASSEDVTVYGYTF
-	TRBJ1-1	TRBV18	CASSPGENTEAFF
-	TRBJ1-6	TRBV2	CASGRSIVGYNSPLHF
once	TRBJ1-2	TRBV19	CASSIDKDRRSGYTF
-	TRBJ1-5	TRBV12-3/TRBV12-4	CASSLTSNQPQHF
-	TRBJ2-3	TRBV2	CASSEQSGRTDTQYF
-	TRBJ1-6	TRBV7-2	CASSGRTGPQDSPLHF
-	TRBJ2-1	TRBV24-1	CATSDFSGTGSPNEQFF
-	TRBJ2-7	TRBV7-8	CASSLAAGLYEQYF
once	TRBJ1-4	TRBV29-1	CSVTDGGAGEKLFF
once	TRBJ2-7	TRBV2	CASSTDSLEQYF
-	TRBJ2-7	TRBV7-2	CASSFSGRVYEQYF
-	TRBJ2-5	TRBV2	CASTRGLDLQETQYF
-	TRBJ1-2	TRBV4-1	CASSHYITEQGAGGYTF
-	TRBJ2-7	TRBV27	CASRLAEPYEQYF
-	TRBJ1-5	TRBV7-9	CASSLGAGQAVNQPQHF
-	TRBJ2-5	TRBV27	CASSLLPGTGSYF
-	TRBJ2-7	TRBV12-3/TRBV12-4	CASSPNYEQYF
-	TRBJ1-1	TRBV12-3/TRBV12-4	CASSFYSEAFF
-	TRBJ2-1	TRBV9	CASSVTTSIHNEQFF
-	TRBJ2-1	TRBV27	CASSFTGISYNEQFF
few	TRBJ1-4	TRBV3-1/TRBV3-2	CASSQGHYEKLFF
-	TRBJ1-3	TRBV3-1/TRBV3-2	CASSQGKGMIGNTIYF
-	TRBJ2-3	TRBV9	CASSVGLTPSTDTQYF
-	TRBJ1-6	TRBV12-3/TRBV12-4	CASKGDGDSPLHF
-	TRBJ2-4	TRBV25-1	CATKPLAGDHIQYF
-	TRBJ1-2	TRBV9	CASSGRQAPGDGYTF
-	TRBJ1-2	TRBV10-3	CAISESSYGYTF